This T cell receptor beta chain is from a study of OX40 agonist ivuxolimab in advanced cancers. Overall study findings and caveats: The authors did not determine the antigen specificity of the expanded peripheral T cells. In the 0.1 to 3.0 mg/kg range, CD4+ and CD8+ blood T cells had expanded clonally by week 6.

With 6 bases removed from V and 0 bases from J, the gap between germline ends came to 10 bases. Germline V lookup: CDR1 MNHNY, CDR2 SVGAGI (reference sequence). The CDR3 runs to 14 residues. A remark on this clone: Its target is unknown.

Patients were excluded for autoimmune disease history or systemic immunosuppression. Clones were sequenced by immunoSEQ multiplex PCR, and TCRdb holds only the in-frame ones, with some missing. Here the sample spans around 41,000 clones, 85% to 90% being singletons. The source material was CD4+ or CD8+ T cells sorted from blood, sampled in a trial of the OX40 agonist ivuxolimab. The chain has TRBV6-6 and TRBJ2-3, with D tentatively TRBD2 (6 bases). The clonotype was recovered from an adult with an advanced solid tumor such as melanoma, head and neck, liver or kidney cancer. The CDR3 is CASRLAESTDTQYF. The CDR3 bases are TGTGCCAGCAGACTAGCAGAAAGCACAGATACGCAGTATTTT.